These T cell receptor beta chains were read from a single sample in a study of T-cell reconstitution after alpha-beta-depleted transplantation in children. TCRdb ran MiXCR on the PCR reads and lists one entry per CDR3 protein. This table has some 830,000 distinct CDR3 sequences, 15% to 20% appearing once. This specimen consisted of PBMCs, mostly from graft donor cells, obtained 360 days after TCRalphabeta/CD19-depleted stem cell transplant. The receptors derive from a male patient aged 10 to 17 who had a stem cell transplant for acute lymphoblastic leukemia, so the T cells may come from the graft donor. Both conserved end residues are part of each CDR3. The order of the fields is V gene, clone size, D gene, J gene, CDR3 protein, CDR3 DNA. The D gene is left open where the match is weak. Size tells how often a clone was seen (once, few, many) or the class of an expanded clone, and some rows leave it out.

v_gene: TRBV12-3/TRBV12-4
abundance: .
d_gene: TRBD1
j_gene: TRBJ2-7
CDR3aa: CASSSRTGGRSEQYF
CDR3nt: TGTGCCAGCAGTTCCCGGACAGGGGGCCGCAGCGAGCAGTACTTC

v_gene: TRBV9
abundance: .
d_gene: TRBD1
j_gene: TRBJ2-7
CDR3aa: CASSVLGTGGSYEQYF
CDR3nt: TGTGCCAGCAGCGTTCTCGGGACAGGGGGCTCCTACGAGCAGTACTTC

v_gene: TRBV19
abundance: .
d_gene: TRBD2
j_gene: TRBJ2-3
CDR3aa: CASGTMASTDTQYF
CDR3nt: TGTGCCAGTGGGACTATGGCTAGCACAGATACGCAGTATTTT

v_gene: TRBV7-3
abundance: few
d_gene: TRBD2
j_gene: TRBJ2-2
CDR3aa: CASSPPGLAGGSTGELFF
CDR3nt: TGTGCCAGCAGCCCACCGGGACTAGCGGGAGGGAGTACCGGGGAGCTGTTTTTT

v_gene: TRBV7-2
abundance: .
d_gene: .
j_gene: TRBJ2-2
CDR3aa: CASSPQRRTTGELFF
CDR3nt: TGTGCCAGCAGCCCTCAGAGGCGCACCACCGGGGAGCTGTTTTTT

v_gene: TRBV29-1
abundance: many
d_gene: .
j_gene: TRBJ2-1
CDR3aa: CSVEGRQPPIPYNEQFF
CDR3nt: TGCAGCGTTGAAGGTCGACAGCCCCCGATACCCTACAATGAGCAGTTCTTC

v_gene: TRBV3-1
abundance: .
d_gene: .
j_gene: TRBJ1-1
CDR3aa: CASSHQVTVSTEAFF
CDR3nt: TGTGCCAGCAGCCATCAGGTGACAGTGAGCACTGAAGCTTTCTTT

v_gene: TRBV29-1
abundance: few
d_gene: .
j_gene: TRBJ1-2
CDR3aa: CSLRGGGGYTF
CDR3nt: TGCAGCTTGAGGGGGGGCGGTGGCTACACCTTC

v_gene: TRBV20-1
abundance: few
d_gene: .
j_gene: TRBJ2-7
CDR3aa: CSATGRDYEQYF
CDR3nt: TGCAGTGCTACGGGACGAGACTACGAGCAGTACTTC

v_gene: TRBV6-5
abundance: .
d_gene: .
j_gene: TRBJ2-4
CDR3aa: CASSYSELAKNIQYF
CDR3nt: TGTGCCAGCAGTTACTCGGAGTTGGCCAAAAACATTCAGTACTTC

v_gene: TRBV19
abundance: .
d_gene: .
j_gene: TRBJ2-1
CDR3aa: CASTQDWYNEQFF
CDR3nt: TGTGCCAGTACCCAAGACTGGTACAATGAGCAGTTCTTC

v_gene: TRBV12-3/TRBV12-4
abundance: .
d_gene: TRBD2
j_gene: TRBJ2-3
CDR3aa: CASSLPSFSGSPDTQYF
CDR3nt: TGTGCCAGCAGTTTACCAAGTTTCAGCGGGAGCCCAGATACGCAGTATTTT

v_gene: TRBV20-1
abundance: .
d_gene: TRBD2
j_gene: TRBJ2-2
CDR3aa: CSARAGLANWELFF
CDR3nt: TGCAGTGCTAGAGCGGGACTAGCGAATTGGGAGCTGTTTTTT

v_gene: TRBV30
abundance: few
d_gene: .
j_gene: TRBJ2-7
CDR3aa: CAWSVAGPRSSYEQYF
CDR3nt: TGTGCCTGGAGTGTAGCCGGGCCGCGTAGCTCCTACGAGCAGTACTTC

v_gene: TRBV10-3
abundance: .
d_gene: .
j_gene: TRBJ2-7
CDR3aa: CASLGALEQYF
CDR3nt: TGTGCCTCCCTCGGGGCCCTGGAGCAGTACTTC

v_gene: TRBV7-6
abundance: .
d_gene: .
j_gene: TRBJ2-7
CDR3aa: CASSLAAGRHYEQYF
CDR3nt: TGTGCCAGCAGCTTAGCTGCAGGACGGCACTACGAGCAGTACTTC

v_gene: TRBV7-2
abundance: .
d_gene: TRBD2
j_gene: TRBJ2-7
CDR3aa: CASSRKGRAFEQYF
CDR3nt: TGTGCCAGCAGTCGAAAGGGGAGGGCGTTCGAGCAGTACTTC

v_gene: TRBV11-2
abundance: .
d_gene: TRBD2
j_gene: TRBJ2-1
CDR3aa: CASSPTSGMNNEQFF
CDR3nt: TGTGCCAGCAGCCCTACTAGCGGGATGAACAATGAGCAGTTCTTC

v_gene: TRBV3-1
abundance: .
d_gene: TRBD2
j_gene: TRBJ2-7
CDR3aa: CASSHGTSPLEQYF
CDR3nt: TGTGCCAGCAGCCACGGGACTAGTCCCCTAGAGCAGTACTTC

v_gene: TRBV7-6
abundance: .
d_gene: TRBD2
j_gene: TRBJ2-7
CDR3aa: CASSPKGLADPSYEQYF
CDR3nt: TGTGCCAGCAGCCCTAAGGGACTAGCGGACCCCTCCTACGAGCAGTACTTC

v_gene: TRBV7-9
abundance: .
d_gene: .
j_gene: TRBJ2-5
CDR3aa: CATAPQETQYF
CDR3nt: TGTGCCACGGCTCCACAAGAGACCCAGTACTTC

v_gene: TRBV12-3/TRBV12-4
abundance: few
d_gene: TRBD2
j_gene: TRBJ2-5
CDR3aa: CASSRLAGLVKTQYF
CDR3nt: TGTGCCAGCAGCAGACTAGCGGGGCTGGTAAAGACCCAGTACTTC

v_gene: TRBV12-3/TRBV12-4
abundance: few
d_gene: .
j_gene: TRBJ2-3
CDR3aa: CASRDGLRTDTQYF
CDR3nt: TGTGCCAGCCGCGACGGACTCCGCACAGATACGCAGTATTTT

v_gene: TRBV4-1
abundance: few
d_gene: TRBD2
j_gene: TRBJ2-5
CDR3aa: CASSQTSGSQETQYF
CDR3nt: TGCGCCAGCAGTCAGACTAGCGGGTCACAAGAGACCCAGTACTTC

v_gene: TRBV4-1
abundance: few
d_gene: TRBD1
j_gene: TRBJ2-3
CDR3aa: CATQDGQGLEDTQYF
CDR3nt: TGCGCCACCCAAGACGGACAGGGATTAGAAGATACGCAGTATTTT

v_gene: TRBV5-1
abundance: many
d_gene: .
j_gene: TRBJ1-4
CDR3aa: CASSGGQYNEKLFF
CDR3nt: TGCGCCAGCAGCGGCGGACAGTATAATGAAAAACTGTTTTTT

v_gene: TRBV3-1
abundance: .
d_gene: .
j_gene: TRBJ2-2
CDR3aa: CASSQEDREAGELFF
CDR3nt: TGTGCCAGCAGCCAAGAAGACAGGGAGGCCGGGGAGCTGTTTTTT

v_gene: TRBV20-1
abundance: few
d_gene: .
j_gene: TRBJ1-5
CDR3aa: CSPQPPENNQPQHF
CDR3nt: TGCAGTCCCCAACCGCCAGAGAACAATCAGCCCCAGCATTTT

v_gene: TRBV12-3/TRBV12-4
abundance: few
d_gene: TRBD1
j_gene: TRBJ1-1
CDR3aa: CASNLPPTGGDDTEAFF
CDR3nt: TGTGCCAGTAACCTTCCCCCGACAGGGGGCGATGACACTGAAGCTTTCTTT

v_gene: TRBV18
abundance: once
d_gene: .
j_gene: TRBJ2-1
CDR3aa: CASSPWGGGNNEQFF
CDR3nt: TGTGCCAGCTCACCATGGGGCGGCGGGAACAATGAGCAGTTCTTC

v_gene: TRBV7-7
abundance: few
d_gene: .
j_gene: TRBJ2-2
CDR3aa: CASSLSAIRGFNTGELFF
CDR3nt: TGTGCCAGCAGCTTATCGGCGATTAGGGGATTTAACACCGGGGAGCTGTTTTTT

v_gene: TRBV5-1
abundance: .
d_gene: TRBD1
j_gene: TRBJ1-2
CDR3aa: CASRQDREYGYTF
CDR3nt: TGCGCCAGCAGACAGGACAGGGAATATGGCTACACCTTC

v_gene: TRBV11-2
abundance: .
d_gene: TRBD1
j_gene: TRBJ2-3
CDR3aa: CASSSARQGSTDTQYF
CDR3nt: TGTGCCAGCAGCTCTGCGAGACAGGGGAGCACAGATACGCAGTATTTT

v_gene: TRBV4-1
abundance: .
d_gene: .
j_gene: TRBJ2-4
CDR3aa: CASSQDRRREVLGKNIQYF
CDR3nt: TGCGCCAGCAGCCAAGATCGTCGCAGGGAGGTCCTCGGCAAAAACATTCAGTACTTC

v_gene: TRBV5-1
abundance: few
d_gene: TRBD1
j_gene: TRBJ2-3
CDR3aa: CASSSSTGGRDTQYF
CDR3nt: TGCGCCAGCAGCTCCTCGACAGGGGGACGAGATACGCAGTATTTT

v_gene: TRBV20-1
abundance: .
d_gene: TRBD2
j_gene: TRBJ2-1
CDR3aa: CSARGRAGVDYNEQFF
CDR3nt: TGCAGTGCTAGAGGAAGAGCGGGAGTCGACTACAATGAGCAGTTCTTC

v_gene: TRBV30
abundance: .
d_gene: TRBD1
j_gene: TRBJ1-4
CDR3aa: CAWSGVTTGRSREKLFF
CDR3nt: TGTGCCTGGAGTGGGGTTACGACAGGGAGGTCAAGGGAAAAACTGTTTTTT

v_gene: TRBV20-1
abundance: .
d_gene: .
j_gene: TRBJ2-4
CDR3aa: CSAPYLAKNIQYF
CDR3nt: TGCAGTGCCCCTTACCTAGCCAAAAACATTCAGTACTTC

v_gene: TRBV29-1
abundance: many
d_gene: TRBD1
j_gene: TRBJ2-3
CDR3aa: CSGGGTGQDTQYF
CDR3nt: TGCAGCGGAGGGGGGACAGGACAAGATACGCAGTATTTT

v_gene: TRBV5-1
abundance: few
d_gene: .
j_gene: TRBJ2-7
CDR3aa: CASSSTAFAYEQYF
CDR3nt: TGCGCCAGCAGCAGCACAGCCTTCGCCTACGAGCAGTACTTC

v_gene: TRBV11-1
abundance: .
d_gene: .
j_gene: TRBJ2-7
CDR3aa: CASSLSPARDSPKSYEQYF
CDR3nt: TGTGCCAGCAGCTTATCACCCGCCAGGGACTCTCCGAAAAGTTACGAGCAGTACTTC

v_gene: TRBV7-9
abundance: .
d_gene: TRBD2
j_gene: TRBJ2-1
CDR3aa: CASSLIGGRAGNEQFF
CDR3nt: TGTGCCAGCAGCTTAATCGGCGGGAGGGCCGGTAATGAGCAGTTCTTC

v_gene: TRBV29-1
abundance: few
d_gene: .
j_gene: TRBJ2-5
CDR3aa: CSVGGAGGGGTQYF
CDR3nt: TGCAGCGTTGGAGGTGCGGGCGGGGGCGGGACCCAGTACTTC

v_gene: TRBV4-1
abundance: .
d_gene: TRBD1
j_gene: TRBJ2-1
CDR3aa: CASSQPGQGPSNEQFF
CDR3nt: TGCGCCAGCAGCCAACCGGGACAGGGGCCGTCCAATGAGCAGTTCTTC

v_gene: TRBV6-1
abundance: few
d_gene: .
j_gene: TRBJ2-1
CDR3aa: CASRKGGGEQFF
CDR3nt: TGTGCCAGCAGGAAGGGGGGGGGTGAGCAGTTCTTC

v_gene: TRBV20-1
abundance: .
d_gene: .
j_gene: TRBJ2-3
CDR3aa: CSASTREGALDTQYF
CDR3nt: TGCAGTGCTAGTACCCGCGAGGGCGCTTTGGATACGCAGTATTTT

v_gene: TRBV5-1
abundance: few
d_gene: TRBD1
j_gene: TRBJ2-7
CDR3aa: CASSSPGQGTGYEQYF
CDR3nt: TGCGCCAGCAGCTCCCCGGGACAGGGGACTGGTTACGAGCAGTACTTC

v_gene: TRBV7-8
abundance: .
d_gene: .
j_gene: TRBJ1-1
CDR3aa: CASSFRGRGEGLTEAFF
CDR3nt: TGTGCCAGCAGCTTTCGGGGGAGGGGAGAAGGATTGACTGAAGCTTTCTTT

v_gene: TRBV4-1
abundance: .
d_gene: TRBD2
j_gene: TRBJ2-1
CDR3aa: CASSQPRLAGGLHSSYNEQFF
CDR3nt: TGCGCCAGCAGCCAACCTAGACTAGCGGGAGGGCTGCATAGCTCCTACAATGAGCAGTTCTTC

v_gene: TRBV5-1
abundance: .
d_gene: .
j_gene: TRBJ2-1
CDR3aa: CASSLGTGVTYNEQFF
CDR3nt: TGCGCCAGCAGCTTGGGGACGGGAGTAACCTACAATGAGCAGTTCTTC